One and the same sample provided the 18 T cell receptor beta chains below, sequenced in a study of vaccination and CD4 T cells after COVID-19. Described treatment: roughly 10-day PBMC culture with coronavirus spike peptide pools or control peptides (ViraFEST assay). It was before the COVID-19 pandemic (2011-2018) that the unexposed donor's CD4+ T cells were collected. Researchers used the Oncomine TCR Beta short-read assay to sequence DNA from cultured CD4+ T cells. MiXCR, run by TCRdb on the PCR reads, gives a single entry per CDR3 protein. The sample has 4,500 to 6,500 distinct CDR3 sequences; about three fifths are singletons. The antigens of these receptors remain unknown. The sequenced sample was CD4+ T cells from blood, cultured in vitro. The receptors shown here come from a human donor in good health.

The V and J genes are TRBV5-5 and TRBJ1-2; D is unresolved. The germline V and J ends were trimmed by 1 base and 4 bases, with 8 bases remaining between them. This CDR3 comprises 13 residues. CDR1 is SGHKS and CDR2 is YYEKEE in the germline V gene (reference sequence). CDR3 region: CASSLTAAYGYTF. CDR3 DNA sequence: TGTGCCAGCAGCTTGACAGCCGCCTATGGCTACACCTTC. Drawing the rest from reference TRBV5-5 and TRBJ1-2, the complete variable domain is DAGVTQSPTHLIKTRGQQVTLRCSPISGHKSVSWYQQVLGQGPQFIFQYYEKEERGRGNFPDRFSARQFPNYSSELNVNALLLGDSALYLCASSLTAAYGYTFGSGTRLTVV.

This rearrangement joins TRBV29-1 to TRBJ1-2; a weak D match, TRBD1 (5 bases). The CDR3 has 14 residues. The V end was cut by 6 bases, the J end by 9 bases, with 23 bases between. Germline V gene lookup returns CDR1 SQVTM and CDR2 ANQGSEA. The CDR3 protein is CSVARGDPRASYTF. Written as DNA, the CDR3 is TGCAGCGTCGCGAGAGGGGACCCGCGAGCGAGCTACACCTTC.

The genes are TRBV19 and TRBJ1-5, with D unclear. The CDR3 has 12 residues. Trimming removed 5 bases at V and 6 bases at J, with 8 bases between. CDR1 and CDR2 from the germline V gene are LNHDA and SQIVND (reference sequence). The CDR3 reads CASSWPSQPQHF. CDR3 DNA sequence: TGTGCCAGTAGTTGGCCTAGTCAGCCCCAGCATTTT. The full variable domain, completed using reference TRBV19 and TRBJ1-5, is DGGITQSPKYLFRKEGQNVTLSCEQNLNHDAMYWYRQDPGQGLRLIYYSQIVNDFQKGDIAEGYSVSREKKESFPLTVTSAQKNPTAFYLCASSWPSQPQHFGDGTRLSIL.

This chain uses TRBV15 with TRBJ1-6, with 7 bases identical to TRBD1. The trim removed 0 bases at V and 10 bases at J, leaving 12 bases unmatched. Germline lookup yields CDR1 LNHNV and CDR2 YYDKDF (reference sequence). CDR3 length: 17 amino acids. DNA for the CDR3: TGTGCCACCAGCAGAGATGCAAAGGAGGGGGCGCGGTCACCCCTCCACTTT. Translated, it gives CATSRDAKEGARSPLHF.

The chain has TRBV6-2 or TRBV6-3 and TRBJ2-7, with D unclear. Trimming pared 4 bases from V and 4 bases from J, leaving 5 bases between. The CDR3 runs 11 residues. From germline, CDR1 is MNHEY and CDR2 SVGEGT. The CDR3 sequence: CASSWQYEQYF. CDR3 coding DNA: TGTGCCAGCAGTTGGCAGTACGAGCAGTACTTC.

This chain uses TRBV15 with TRBJ2-3; tentatively, D is TRBD1 (6 bases). Trimming removed 3 bases from V and 5 bases from J, with 12 bases in between. CDR1 and CDR2 from the germline V gene are LNHNV and YYDKDF (reference sequence). The CDR3 spans 14 residues. Here the CDR3 reads CATSRNRGGDTQYF. In DNA, the CDR3 is TGTGCCACCAGCAGGAATAGAGGGGGAGATACGCAGTATTTT.

The chain has TRBV20-1 and TRBJ2-3; perhaps TRBD2 as D (6 bases). V lost 1 base, J lost 3 bases, and 14 bases lay in between. Germline values: CDR1 DFQATT, CDR2 SNEGSKA (reference sequence). The CDR3 loop spans 15 amino acids. The CDR3 region has the DNA TGCAGTGCTAGAGCGACTAGTATCTCTACAGATACGCAGTATTTT. Protein sequence: CSARATSISTDTQYF.

By frequency in the sample, this clonotype is medium-sized. The gene calls are TRBV20-1 and TRBJ2-3; D unresolved. Trimming took 1 base from V and 0 from J, leaving 14 bases between them. Germline V CDR1 and CDR2: DFQATT, SNEGSKA (reference sequence). The CDR3 is 16 amino acids. The CDR3 DNA follows: TGCAGTGCTAGAGGCAGTCTGCGCGCAAGCACAGATACGCAGTATTTT. It encodes CSARGSLRASTDTQYF.

J is TRBJ2-2 and V is TRBV6-1; 7 nucleotides match TRBD2. Germline CDR1 reads MNHNS; CDR2 reads SASEGT. Unmatched junction bases numbered 8, after V lost 6 bases and J lost 4 bases. This CDR3 region has 15 residues. The CDR3 sequence: CASRPPGLPTGELFF. The CDR3, as DNA: TGTGCCAGCAGACCACCGGGACTACCCACCGGGGAGCTGTTTTTT.

This clonotype was seen a handful of times. This chain links TRBV20-1 with TRBJ1-5, with a possible D match to TRBD1 (6 bases). Trimming stripped 6 bases from V and 4 bases from J, with 31 bases between. The germline V gene encodes CDR1 DFQATT and CDR2 SNEGSKA (reference sequence). CDR3 length: 19 amino acids. The CDR3 nucleotides are TGCAGTGCCTCGACCCAGGGGTGGTTAGGCCATCTTAGGAATCAGCCCCAGCATTTT. It specifies CSASTQGWLGHLRNQPQHF.

The J gene is TRBJ1-2, the V gene TRBV20-1, with a possible D match to TRBD1 (5 bases). V was cut by 1 base and J by 7 bases, with 13 bases left in between. In germline, CDR1 is DFQATT, CDR2 SNEGSKA (reference sequence). The CDR3 totals 13 residues. The CDR3 region is CSARVAGLSGYTF. Here the CDR3 DNA reads TGCAGTGCTAGAGTGGCAGGGCTCTCTGGCTACACCTTC.

This chain links TRBV6-5 with TRBJ1-1; unclear D gene. Per the germline V gene, CDR1 is MNHEY and CDR2 is SVGAGI. The CDR3 runs to 11 residues. V was trimmed by 2 bases and J by 6 bases, leaving 4 bases between them. The CDR3 spells CASSYGAEAFF. The CDR3 DNA follows: TGTGCCAGCAGTTACGGGGCTGAAGCTTTCTTT.

The V gene is TRBV10-1, the J gene TRBJ2-3; 13 bases fit TRBD2. The V and J ends lost 2 bases and 1 base, in that order; junction bases with no gene match: 6. The CDR3 covers 18 residues. Germline-derived CDR1 and CDR2 are WNHNN and SYGVQD (reference sequence). The CDR3 DNA is TGCGCCAGCAGTGAGATCCACGGACTAGCGGGGGGCACAGATACGCAGTATTTT. The encoded protein is CASSEIHGLAGGTDTQYF.

This clonotype was picked up a small number of times. The J gene is TRBJ1-5, the V gene TRBV12-3 or TRBV12-4; D gene uncertain. This CDR3 is 14 amino acids long. V lost 4 bases and J lost 3, with 10 bases in between. CDR3 nucleotide sequence: TGTGCCAGCAGTTACGGCATCGACAATCAGCCCCAGCATTTT. Amino acid sequence: CASSYGIDNQPQHF.

This sequence joins TRBV19 and TRBJ1-2; 10 positions agree with TRBD1. Losses at the gene ends were 4 bases for V and 5 bases for J; bases not matched to a gene: 10. Germline CDR1 is LNHDA and CDR2 is SQIVND (reference sequence). There are 16 residues in the CDR3. CDR3 nucleotide sequence: TGTGCCAGTAGTAGGGGACAGGGGAGAGGAGGGTATGGCTACACCTTC. This gives the protein CASSRGQGRGGYGYTF.

This clonotype showed up just a few times. The junction departs from germline at one end; a sequencing error may be responsible. For the CDR3, the DNA is TGTGCCAGCAGTTCTCTCCCGAAGGGTCGACCCAACTTC. This translates into CASSSLPKGRPNF. The J gene is TRBJ1-2, the V gene TRBV6-5, with no clear D. CDR3 length equals 13 residues. Germline lookup yields CDR1 MNHEY and CDR2 SVGAGI.

The chain links TRBV7-8 to TRBJ2-3; D is uncertain. The CDR3 loop spans 12 amino acids. Trimming stripped 2 bases from V and 7 bases from J, with 7 bases between. In germline, CDR1 is SGHVS, CDR2 FQNEAQ. The CDR3 protein is CASSLNGNTQYF. The CDR3 bases are TGTGCCAGCAGCTTAAATGGAAATACGCAGTATTTT.

The chain combines TRBV5-1 with TRBJ1-5; D is unresolved. This CDR3 has 14 amino acids. V lost 0 bases and J 4 bases, leaving 8 bases between the germline ends. The germline V gene has CDR1 SGHRS and CDR2 YFSETQ. CDR3 in amino acids: CASSLGHPNQPQHF. CDR3 DNA: TGCGCCAGCAGCTTGGGGCACCCGAATCAGCCCCAGCATTTT.